This entry lists 17 T cell receptor beta chains sequenced from one sample in a study of CD8 T cells in ankylosing spondylitis listed by TCRdb under 2017. Library preparation used 5' RACE. TCRdb records Illumina HiSeq 2500 as the sequencer. The public reads were run again by TCRdb, first through fastp at Q25 and then through MiXCR, and only productive beta chains were kept. CDR3 protein duplicates are merged, each entry listing the most common genes and DNA. The sample table shows about 140,000 distinct CDR3 sequences, and roughly 7.7% are seen once. The ten most abundant clones make up roughly 7.2% of the sample. Source material: synovial fluid, either unsorted or a sorted T cell fraction (not recorded which). Receptors were obtained from a male donor with ankylosing spondylitis.

The table lists this clonotype with many counts. The V gene is TRBV7-2, the J gene TRBJ2-1; no definite D call. This CDR3 has 14 amino acids. Germline CDR1 SGHTA, CDR2 FQGNSA. The germline V and J ends were trimmed by 2 bases and 5 bases, with 10 bases remaining between them. Here the CDR3 reads CASSLRLMDNEQFF. The CDR3 nucleotides are TGTGCCAGCAGCTTAAGGCTCATGGACAATGAGCAGTTCTTC.

This clonotype was detected ten times or more. The chain links TRBV5-4 to TRBJ2-3, with 13 bases matching TRBD2. The CDR3 is 16 residues long. In germline, CDR1 is SGHNT, CDR2 YYREEE (reference sequence). V trimming: 4 bases; J trimming: 3 bases; junction bases outside the gene matches: 5. CDR3 in DNA: TGTGCCAGCAGCCCCGGGACTAGCGGGACAACAGATACGCAGTATTTT. Translated: CASSPGTSGTTDTQYF.

This chain connects TRBV20-1 to TRBJ2-1, with TRBD2 identical over 9 bases. Germline trimming cut 3 bases from V and 7 bases from J; bases unmatched to any gene: 7. The CDR3 loop spans 14 amino acids. Per germline, CDR1 DFQATT and CDR2 SNEGSKA (reference sequence). CDR3 residues: CSAREGLAFNEQFF. The CDR3 bases are TGCAGTGCTAGGGAGGGACTAGCTTTTAATGAGCAGTTCTTC.

This clonotype was counted ten times or more. V usage is TRBV7-6 and J usage is TRBJ2-3, with 10 bases aligning to TRBD2. Trimming took 1 base from V and 1 from J; bases not matched to a gene: 5. The CDR3 loop spans 17 amino acids. Germline V gives CDR1 SGHVS, CDR2 FNYEAQ. Here the CDR3 reads CASSLDSGGIRTDTQYF. DNA for the CDR3: TGTGCCAGCAGCTTAGATAGCGGGGGGATACGCACAGATACGCAGTATTTT.

This clonotype was counted at least ten times. This rearrangement joins TRBV10-3 to TRBJ2-3; D is possibly TRBD1 (6 bases). CDR1 is ENHRY, CDR2 SYGVKD, per germline. There are 16 residues in the CDR3. Trimming removed 0 bases from V and 2 bases from J, with 12 bases in between. In DNA form, the CDR3 reads TGTGCCATCAGTGAGTCAAAGGACAGCTACACAGATACGCAGTATTTT. Translated: CAISESKDSYTDTQYF.

This sequence joins TRBV20-1 and TRBJ2-5, with a weak D call TRBD1 (6 bases). Germline CDR1 and CDR2: DFQATT and SNEGSKA (reference sequence). This CDR3 is built from 11 residues. CDR3 region: CSAYREGTQYF. The CDR3 DNA follows: TGCAGCGCGTACAGGGAAGGGACCCAGTACTTC.

This clonotype was detected a few times. The chain has TRBV7-9 and TRBJ1-2; D gene uncertain. The CDR3 is made up of 15 amino acids. Germline V gives CDR1 SEHNR, CDR2 FQNEAQ (reference sequence). Trimming pared 1 base from V and 0 bases from J, leaving 9 bases between. The CDR3 loop reads CASSLVQISNYGYTF. The CDR3 DNA sequence: TGTGCCAGCAGCTTAGTCCAGATATCTAACTATGGCTACACCTTC.

This clonotype was counted many times. The chain recombines TRBV11-3 with TRBJ2-3, with 9 bases lining up with TRBD1. CDR3 length: 15 amino acids. Germline V CDR1 and CDR2: SGHNT, YENEEA. The ends lost 5 bases at V and 6 bases at J; junction bases unmatched: 9. CDR3 sequence reads: CASSHPGQGADTQYF. In nucleotides, the CDR3 is TGTGCCAGCAGCCATCCGGGACAGGGAGCGGATACGCAGTATTTT.

In its sample, this clonotype was seen many times. V usage is TRBV28 and J usage is TRBJ1-2; tentative D call: TRBD1 (5 bases). V gave up 4 bases and J gave up 8 bases, with 11 bases separating them. This CDR3 comprises 12 residues. Germline assignment: CDR1 MDHEN and CDR2 SYDVKM. The CDR3 DNA is TGTGCCAGCAGTTCCGGGGGAAAAGGCTACACCTTC. Translating it yields CASSSGGKGYTF.

This clonotype was seen at least ten times. V is TRBV5-5 and J is TRBJ1-5; the D gene is possibly TRBD1 (5 bases). The CDR3 is made up of 15 amino acids. The germline V gene encodes CDR1 SGHKS and CDR2 YYEKEE (reference sequence). V was cut by 0 bases and J by 0 bases, with 7 bases left in between. The CDR3 sequence: CASSLVGDSNQPQHF. CDR3 in DNA: TGTGCCAGCAGCTTGGTGGGGGATAGCAATCAGCCCCAGCATTTT.

A few counts support this clonotype. The chain employs TRBV5-1 and TRBJ2-1; tentatively, D is TRBD2 (6 bases). The V end was cut by 6 bases, the J end by 4 bases, with 14 bases between. The CDR3 totals 14 residues. The germline V gene encodes CDR1 SGHRS and CDR2 YFSETQ. The CDR3 region is CASMERASYNEQFF. The CDR3 coding sequence is TGCGCCAGCATGGAGCGGGCTTCTTACAATGAGCAGTTCTTC.

The sample holds one count of this clonotype. The rearrangement links TRBV12-3 or TRBV12-4 to TRBJ2-3; 8 positions agree with TRBD2. J gave up 3 bases and V 3 bases, and 2 bases lay outside the gene matches. The CDR3 has 14 amino acids. The DNA of the CDR3 is TGTGCCAGCAGTTTCGGGGGGGTAACAGATACGCAGTATTTT. It encodes CASSFGGVTDTQYF.

This clonotype was detected ten times or more. The chain couples TRBV11-2 to TRBJ2-7; 8 bases line up with TRBD2. V lost 1 base, J lost 6 bases, and 8 bases stayed unmatched. Germline values: CDR1 SGHAT, CDR2 FQNNGV. The CDR3 loop spans 15 amino acids. CDR3 nucleotide sequence: TGTGCCAGCAGCTTAGCCGGGCGGGAGGTATCCGAGCAGTACTTC. Translation gives CASSLAGREVSEQYF.

This clonotype was seen a handful of times. The genes are TRBV3-1 and TRBJ1-3; no definite D call. Germline CDR1 reads LGHDT; CDR2 reads YNNKEL (reference sequence). The V and J ends lost 4 bases and 4 bases respectively, with 8 bases between them. The CDR3 totals 13 residues. This CDR3 is CASSPTRGNTIYF. The DNA for the CDR3 is TGTGCCAGCAGCCCCACTAGGGGAAACACCATATATTTT.

This clonotype was recorded many times. This chain uses TRBV6-5 with TRBJ1-6; maybe TRBD1 (5 bases). The CDR3 is 15 amino acids. With 2 bases removed from V and 5 bases from J, the gap between germline ends came to 10 bases. Looked up from germline, CDR1 is MNHEY and CDR2 is SVGAGI. The CDR3 nucleotides are TGTGCCAGCAGTTACAGTACAGGAGATAATTCACCCCTCCACTTT. It codes for CASSYSTGDNSPLHF.

CDR3 sequence reads: CAISPIPSGEQFF. CDR3 in DNA: TGTGCCATCAGCCCTATACCTAGCGGTGAGCAGTTCTTC. The chain is built from TRBV10-3 and TRBJ2-1, with 7 positions matching TRBD2. The CDR3 is 13 residues long. V lost 6 bases, J lost 9 bases, and 8 bases stayed unmatched. The germline V gene encodes CDR1 ENHRY and CDR2 SYGVKD.

This clonotype appeared many times. The chain has TRBV13 and TRBJ2-7; 7 bases line up with TRBD1. CDR1 is PRHDT and CDR2 is FYEKMQ in the germline V gene (reference sequence). V lost 1 base, J lost 0 bases, and 3 bases stayed unmatched. The CDR3 extends over 15 amino acids. DNA for the CDR3: TGTGCCAGCAGCTTAGAGGGGGCTTCCTCCTACGAGCAGTACTTC. Residues: CASSLEGASSYEQYF.